This T cell receptor beta chain was identified in a study of OX40 agonist ivuxolimab in advanced cancers. Notes on the research overall: Ivuxolimab was an agonistic, fully human IgG2 monoclonal antibody directed against OX40 (CD134), a costimulatory receptor. Intravenous ivuxolimab was administered to patients every 2 weeks at six dose levels: 0.01, 0.1, 0.3, 1.5, 3 and 10 mg/kg. Of the approximately 50 dose-escalation patients, hepatocellular carcinoma was present in some 19, melanoma in approximately 15, renal cell carcinoma in 9 and head and neck cancer in 9. The dose-escalation cohort was about 83% male with a mean age of about 58 years, ranging from about 20 to 80. Prior anti-PD-1, anti-PD-L1 or anti-CTLA-4 therapy was permitted, and 30% to 45% of dose-escalation patients had received checkpoint inhibitors. Partial responses were achieved by three dose-escalation patients, of whom one had hepatocellular carcinoma and two had cutaneous melanoma. The purpose of peripheral TCRbeta sequencing was to test whether ivuxolimab changed TCR sequence diversity and led to clonal T-cell expansion. The paper reports the monotherapy dose-escalation portion (N of about 54 patients) of the phase I ivuxolimab trial. Study-level results and caveats: Partial responders in the 0.1-3.0 mg/kg groups had among the lowest normalized peripheral clonal expansion, especially among CD8+ T cells. Antigen specificity was not determined for the clonally expanded peripheral T cells. On average, CD8+ T cells showed more expanded clones than CD4+ T cells after ivuxolimab. At doses of 0.1 to 3.0 mg/kg, clonal expansion of both CD4+ and CD8+ T cells in blood was seen between baseline and week 6. Low levels of normalized T-cell clonal expansion were also seen in some patients who did not respond.

Patients with a history of autoimmune disease or receiving systemic immunosuppression were excluded from the trial. Peripheral blood for TCR sequencing was collected from all dose cohorts at baseline, on cycle 4 day 1, and on cycle 7 day 1. The samples were taken from a phase I, first-in-human, multicenter, open-label dose-escalation trial of ivuxolimab. Adults with locally advanced or metastatic head and neck squamous cell, hepatocellular, melanoma or renal cell carcinoma were enrolled in the trial. Before TCR sequencing, CD4+ T cells and CD8+ T cells from peripheral blood were sorted into separate populations. Concerning this clone: Its specific antigen is unknown. Base qualities are not recorded, but no much larger clone differs from it by a single base.

A distance of 15 bases separates the germline ends of V and J, which lose 5 bases and 1 base respectively. From a lookup of the germline V gene, CDR1 and CDR2 are SGHDN and FVKESK. The CDR3 goes from the cysteine to the phenylalanine over 16 residues. Just the 48-base CDR3 DNA is kept, in frame starting at base 1. Genomic DNA was isolated from the sorted cells so that the TCRbeta CDR3 region could be sequenced. The immunoSEQ Assay was used to sequence the TCRbeta CDR3 regions. Here the immuneACCESS table is served through TCRdb, limited to in-frame sequences with V and J called. Missing clones are a known gap in these copies; in checked studies unresolved V genes cover under half, and the rest lacks a known reason. For this sample the table gives just under 80,000 clones, of which 84% were detected only once. The ten largest clonotypes hold just under 25% of the sample.

The starting material was CD4+ or CD8+ T cells sorted from blood, obtained in a trial of the OX40 agonist ivuxolimab. Recombination connected TRBV14 to TRBJ2-1, and TRBD1 may be the D gene, going by 5 matching bases. The TCR sequence derives from an adult with an advanced solid tumor such as melanoma, head and neck, liver or kidney cancer. The nucleotide sequence is TGTGCCAGCAGCTTCAGGGTCAGAAGGTCCTACAATGAGCAGTTCTTC. This yields the protein CASSFRVRRSYNEQFF.